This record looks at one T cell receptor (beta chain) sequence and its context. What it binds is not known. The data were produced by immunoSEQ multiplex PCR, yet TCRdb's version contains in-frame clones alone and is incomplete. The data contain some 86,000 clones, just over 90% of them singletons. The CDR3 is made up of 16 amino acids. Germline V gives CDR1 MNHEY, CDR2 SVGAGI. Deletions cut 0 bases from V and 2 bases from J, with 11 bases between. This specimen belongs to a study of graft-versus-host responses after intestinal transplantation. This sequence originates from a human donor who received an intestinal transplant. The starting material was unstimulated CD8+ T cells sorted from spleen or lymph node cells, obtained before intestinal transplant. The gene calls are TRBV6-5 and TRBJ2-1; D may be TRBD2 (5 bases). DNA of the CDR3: TGTGCCAGCAGTTACTCGGCTAGCCCTCCCTACAATGAGCAGTTCTTC. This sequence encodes CASSYSASPPYNEQFF.